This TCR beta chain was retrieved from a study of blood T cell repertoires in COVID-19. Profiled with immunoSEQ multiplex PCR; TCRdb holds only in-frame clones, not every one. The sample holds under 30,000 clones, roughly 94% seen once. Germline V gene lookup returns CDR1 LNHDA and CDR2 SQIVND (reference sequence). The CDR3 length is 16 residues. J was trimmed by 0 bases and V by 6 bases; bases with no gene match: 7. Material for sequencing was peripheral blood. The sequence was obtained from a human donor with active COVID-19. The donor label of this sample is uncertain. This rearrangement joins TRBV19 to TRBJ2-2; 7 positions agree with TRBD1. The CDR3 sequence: CASRTRGQANTGELFF. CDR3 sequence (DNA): TGTGCCAGTAGGACGAGGGGGCAAGCGAACACCGGGGAGCTGTTTTTT. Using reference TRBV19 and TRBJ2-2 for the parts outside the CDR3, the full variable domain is DGGITQSPKYLFRKEGQNVTLSCEQNLNHDAMYWYRQDPGQGLRLIYYSQIVNDFQKGDIAEGYSVSREKKESFPLTVTSAQKNPTAFYLCASRTRGQANTGELFFGEGSRLTVL.